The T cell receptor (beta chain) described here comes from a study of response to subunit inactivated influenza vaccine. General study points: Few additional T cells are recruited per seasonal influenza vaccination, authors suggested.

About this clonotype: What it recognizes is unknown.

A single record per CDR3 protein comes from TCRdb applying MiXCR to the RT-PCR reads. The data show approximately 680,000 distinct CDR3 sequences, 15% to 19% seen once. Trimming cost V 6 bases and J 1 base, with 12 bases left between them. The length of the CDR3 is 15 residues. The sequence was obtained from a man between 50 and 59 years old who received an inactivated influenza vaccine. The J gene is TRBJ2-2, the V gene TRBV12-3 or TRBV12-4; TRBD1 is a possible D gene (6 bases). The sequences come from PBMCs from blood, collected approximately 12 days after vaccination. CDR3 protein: CASRTGSGNTGELFF. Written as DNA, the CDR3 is TGTGCCAGCAGAACAGGGAGCGGGAACACCGGGGAGCTGTTTTTT.